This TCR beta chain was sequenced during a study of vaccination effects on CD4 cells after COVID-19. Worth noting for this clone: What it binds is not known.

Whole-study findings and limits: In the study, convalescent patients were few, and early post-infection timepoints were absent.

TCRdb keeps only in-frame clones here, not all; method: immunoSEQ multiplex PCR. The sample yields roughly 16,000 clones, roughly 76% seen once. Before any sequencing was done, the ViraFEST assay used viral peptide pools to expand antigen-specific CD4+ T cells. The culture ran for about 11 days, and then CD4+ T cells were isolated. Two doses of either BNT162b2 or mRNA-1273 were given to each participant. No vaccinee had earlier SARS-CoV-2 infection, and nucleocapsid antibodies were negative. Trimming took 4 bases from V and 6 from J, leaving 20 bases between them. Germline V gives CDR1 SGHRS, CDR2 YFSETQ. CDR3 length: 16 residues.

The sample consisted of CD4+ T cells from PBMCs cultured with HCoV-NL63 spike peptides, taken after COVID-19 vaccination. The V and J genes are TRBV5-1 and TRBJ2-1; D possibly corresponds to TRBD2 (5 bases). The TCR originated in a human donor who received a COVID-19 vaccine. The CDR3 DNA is TGCGCCAGCAGCCCGGGTCTTGGACTCATAATCAATGAGCAGTTCTTC. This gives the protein CASSPGLGLIINEQFF.